The next 9 T cell receptor beta chains were all read from a single sample in a study of beta chain features in type 1 diabetes. The antigens of these receptors remain unknown. Broader study findings: Type 1 diabetes patients had moderately but significantly shorter TCRB CDR3s in all four CD4+ subsets.

Expressed TCRB transcripts were sequenced, since all the RNA that had been isolated was reverse transcribed. Sequencing was performed with immunoSEQ multiplex PCR; in TCRdb, only in-frame clones are kept and a portion is missing. In the table there are more than 250,000 clones, around 21% of which are singletons. The sample consisted of naive CD4+ T cells from blood. The receptors derive from a middle-aged woman with type 1 diabetes.

The rearrangement joins TRBV15 to TRBJ2-3, with 8 bases fitting TRBD1. This CDR3 contains 14 residues. V was clipped by 5 bases and J by 5 bases; unmatched bases: 6. The germline V gene encodes CDR1 LNHNV and CDR2 YYDKDF (reference sequence). CDR3 amino acids: CATSSRTGRDTQYF. The CDR3 DNA sequence: TGTGCCACCAGCTCTCGGACAGGGCGAGATACGCAGTATTTT.

This clone was recorded a few times. The chain recombines TRBV4-2 with TRBJ1-2; no firm D call. The V gene's germline CDR1 is LGHNA and CDR2 YNFKEQ. The V and J ends lost 0 bases and 2 bases respectively, with 16 bases between them. The CDR3 has 17 residues. CDR3 in DNA: TGTGCCAGCAGCCAAGATACGGGGAAAGGAGTAAACTATGGCTACACCTTC. This sequence encodes CASSQDTGKGVNYGYTF.

CDR3 residues: CASSLQGGQYF. The DNA for the CDR3 is TGTGCCAGCAGCTTGCAGGGAGGCCAGTACTTC. The chain links TRBV7-2 to TRBJ2-4; a possible D gene is TRBD2 (6 bases). Germline V gene sequence: CDR1 SGHTA, CDR2 FQGNSA. The CDR3 is 11 amino acids. Trimming left V 3 bases short and J 13 bases short, with 10 bases between.

CDR3 in amino acids: CASSLVTSEAYEQYF. Written as DNA, the CDR3 is TGCGCCAGCAGCTTGGTGACTTCTGAAGCCTACGAGCAGTACTTC. V gene TRBV5-1 combines with J gene TRBJ2-7, with D uncertain. Trimming stripped 0 bases from V and 2 bases from J, with 12 bases between. The germline V gene encodes CDR1 SGHRS and CDR2 YFSETQ. The length of the CDR3 is 15 residues.

The chain links TRBV6-1 to TRBJ2-2, with TRBD1 matching over 7 bases. The CDR3 has 15 residues. The junction had 15 bases not matched to a gene; V was cut back by 11 bases and J by 6 bases. CDR1 is MNHNS and CDR2 is SASEGT in the germline V gene. The CDR3 is CAGGSGTVGAGELFF. CDR3 in DNA: TGTGCCGGGGGCTCGGGGACAGTAGGGGCCGGGGAGCTGTTTTTT.

The chain combines TRBV7-9 with TRBJ1-2; D ambiguous. CDR3 size: 13 residues. V lost 1 base to trimming and J lost 6 bases, with 9 bases between them. Germline-derived CDR1 and CDR2 are SEHNR and FQNEAQ (reference sequence). The CDR3 DNA sequence: TGTGCCAGCAGCTTAGACGAAGCGAATGGCTACACCTTC. Amino acids: CASSLDEANGYTF.

There are a few counts of this clone. The chain carries TRBV25-1 and TRBJ1-4, with 7 positions matching TRBD1. CDR1 is MGHDK, CDR2 SYGVNS, per germline. This CDR3 contains 15 residues. V lost 2 bases, J lost 4 bases, and 4 bases stayed unmatched. CDR3 nucleotides: TGTGCCAGCAGTGAACCCGGGACAGTTAATGAAAAACTGTTTTTT. This translates into CASSEPGTVNEKLFF.

This clone was seen once. This chain connects TRBV5-1 to TRBJ2-2; 7 bases line up with TRBD2. Germline loops: CDR1 SGHRS, CDR2 YFSETQ. This CDR3 spans 15 amino acids. The V gene end was trimmed by 3 bases and the J gene end by 1 base; junction bases not matched to a gene: 3. CDR3 sequence (DNA): TGCGCCAGCAGCTCCACTAGCGAGAACACCGGGGAGCTGTTTTTT. It yields the protein CASSSTSENTGELFF.

This clone was observed a handful of times. This chain uses TRBV19 with TRBJ2-5; the match to TRBD2 covers 7 bases. The CDR3 runs 13 residues. CDR1 and CDR2 (germline): LNHDA, SQIVND (reference sequence). The V gene end was trimmed by 5 bases and the J gene end by 3 bases; junction bases not matched to a gene: 3. Here the CDR3 reads CASSVGREETQYF. The CDR3 nucleotides read TGTGCCAGTAGTGTAGGGAGGGAAGAGACCCAGTACTTC. The full variable domain, its missing parts supplied by reference TRBV19 and TRBJ2-5, is DGGITQSPKYLFRKEGQNVTLSCEQNLNHDAMYWYRQDPGQGLRLIYYSQIVNDFQKGDIAEGYSVSREKKESFPLTVTSAQKNPTAFYLCASSVGREETQYFGPGTRLLVL.